The present entry profiles one T cell receptor (beta chain) with its context. This sample was taken from a study of blood T cell repertoires in COVID-19. Study as a whole: COVID-19 samples from acute and convalescent phases originated in the United States, Italy and Spain. T cells, B-cell-depleted T cells, or PBMCs supplied cDNA or gDNA.

With 3 bases removed from V and 14 bases from J, the gap between germline ends came to 11 bases. The CDR3 has 11 residues. Looked up from germline, CDR1 is SGHNT and CDR2 is YENEEA. Per the original methods: Reference gene primers were amplified, and this amplification served to estimate nucleated cell counts. Profiling relied on immunoSEQ multiplex PCR, and the TCRdb table lists in-frame clones only, not all of them. V, J and clone size reflect that table, while D and trimming were determined from the DNA. This table has about 91,000 clones, around 90% appearing once. The gene calls are TRBV11-3 and TRBJ2-4; the D is unclear. This TCR was sampled from an elderly woman with active COVID-19. The specimen sequenced was peripheral blood. In DNA, the CDR3 is TGTGCCAGCAGCTTCGGTACCGTAGAGTACTTC. It translates to CASSFGTVEYF.